Listed below are T cell receptor beta chains from one sample, sequenced in a study of T cells expressing NK-cell markers. Each CDR3 protein gets one entry in TCRdb, which reprocessed the 5' RACE reads and gives no DNA. The sample table sets out about 460,000 distinct CDR3 sequences. Sequencing input: blood T cells: a sorted CD56 or NKG2C T cell subset, CD4+ or CD8+ T cells, or bulk PBMC T cells (not recorded which). The receptors here all came from a woman in her fifties or sixties in good health. CDR3s include the opening cysteine and the closing phenylalanine or tryptophan. Each record gives: J gene, V gene, CDR3 protein.

J: TRBJ2-7
V: TRBV6-5
CDR3: CASRTGYTGGSYEQYF

J: TRBJ1-1
V: TRBV5-6
CDR3: CASSSKVGTEAFF

J: TRBJ2-4
V: TRBV29-1
CDR3: CSVVLLAGDRGDIQYF

J: TRBJ2-2
V: TRBV19
CDR3: CATWDRGHTGELFF

J: TRBJ2-2
V: TRBV27
CDR3: CASTSVGLKNTGELFF

J: TRBJ2-1
V: TRBV29-1
CDR3: CLALRAHNEQFF

J: TRBJ2-1
V: TRBV2
CDR3: CASSEAVTRLAGYNEQFF

J: TRBJ1-5
V: TRBV9
CDR3: CASSLTGQNIKPQHF

J: TRBJ1-3
V: TRBV5-6
CDR3: CASSLAVAGYDSGNTIYF

J: TRBJ1-1
V: TRBV7-8
CDR3: CASSLGRLVEAFF

J: TRBJ2-3
V: TRBV24-1
CDR3: CATGLAGAGVDTQYF

J: TRBJ1-4
V: TRBV7-6
CDR3: CASSLAGTRDEKLFF

J: TRBJ1-1
V: TRBV6-1
CDR3: CASSHNRRVEAFF

J: TRBJ1-5
V: TRBV4-1
CDR3: CASSQEGLMPQHF

J: TRBJ2-3
V: TRBV24-1
CDR3: CATSLGPPDTQYF

J: TRBJ2-1
V: TRBV7-2
CDR3: CASSLRAGGIYNEQFF

J: TRBJ1-2
V: TRBV27
CDR3: CASSRQGAYDYGYTF

J: TRBJ1-5
V: TRBV29-1
CDR3: CSVAGRGDHQPQHF

J: TRBJ2-1
V: TRBV11-2
CDR3: CASSLAGPFTGNEQFF

J: TRBJ1-3
V: TRBV3-1
CDR3: CASSHGGSSGNTIYF

J: TRBJ2-5
V: TRBV20-1
CDR3: CSAILAGGIQETQYF

J: TRBJ2-3
V: TRBV4-1
CDR3: CASSQVWLGEDTQYF

J: TRBJ1-4
V: TRBV3-1
CDR3: CASSQDRLDFANEKLFF

J: TRBJ2-3
V: TRBV7-8
CDR3: CASSLGLAGRGTQYF

J: TRBJ2-1
V: TRBV20-1
CDR3: CSARDLATSGRYNEQFF

J: TRBJ2-7
V: TRBV20-1
CDR3: CSAAGTPPVEQYF

J: TRBJ2-3
V: TRBV2
CDR3: CASSEVAGTGGGDTQYF

J: TRBJ1-6
V: TRBV14
CDR3: CASSQEVGGHSPLHF

J: TRBJ2-6
V: TRBV5-1
CDR3: CASSLAPLSGAAGANVLTF

J: TRBJ1-6
V: TRBV5-6
CDR3: CASSIRQSGRPLHF

J: TRBJ2-7
V: TRBV4-1
CDR3: CASSQDRGIPYEQYF

J: TRBJ1-4
V: TRBV12-3/TRBV12-4
CDR3: CASSFDSGEEKLFF

J: TRBJ2-1
V: TRBV6-1
CDR3: CASWRSGSRNEQFF

J: TRBJ1-2
V: TRBV27
CDR3: CASSLGGAALRPYTF

J: TRBJ1-3
V: TRBV27
CDR3: CASSFRGLGNTIYF

J: TRBJ2-4
V: TRBV12-3/TRBV12-4
CDR3: CASSKTQTNIQYF

J: TRBJ2-1
V: TRBV4-1
CDR3: CASSQDQTSSFYNEQFF

J: TRBJ1-3
V: TRBV12-3/TRBV12-4
CDR3: CASSLAIYRGYGNTIYF

J: TRBJ2-2
V: TRBV11-2
CDR3: CASSGQVGELFF

J: TRBJ2-5
V: TRBV7-3
CDR3: CASSPILADQETQYF

J: TRBJ2-1
V: TRBV14
CDR3: CASSQRSSGAEQFF

J: TRBJ2-1
V: TRBV5-1
CDR3: CASSLEGSSYNEQFF

J: TRBJ2-7
V: TRBV11-2
CDR3: CASLKREDTYEQYF

J: TRBJ1-3
V: TRBV29-1
CDR3: CSATAGSGNTIYF

J: TRBJ1-5
V: TRBV5-6
CDR3: CASSATGLGNQPQHF

J: TRBJ1-5
V: TRBV12-3/TRBV12-4
CDR3: CASKGTGNQPQHF

J: TRBJ2-3
V: TRBV24-1
CDR3: CATSAGTRRSDTQYF